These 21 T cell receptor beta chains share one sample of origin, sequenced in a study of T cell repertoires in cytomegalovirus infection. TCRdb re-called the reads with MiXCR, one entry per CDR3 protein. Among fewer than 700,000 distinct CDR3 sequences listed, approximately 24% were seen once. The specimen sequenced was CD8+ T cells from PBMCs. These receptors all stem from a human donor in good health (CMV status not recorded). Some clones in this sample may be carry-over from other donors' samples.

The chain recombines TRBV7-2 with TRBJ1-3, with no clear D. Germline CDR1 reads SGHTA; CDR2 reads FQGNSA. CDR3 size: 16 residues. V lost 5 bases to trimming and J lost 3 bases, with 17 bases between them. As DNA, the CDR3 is TGTACCAGCAGCCCCCCTGGGCCCATCGGTGGAAACACCATATATTTT. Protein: CTSSPPGPIGGNTIYF. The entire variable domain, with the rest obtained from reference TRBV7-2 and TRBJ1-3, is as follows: GAGVSQSPSNKVTEKGKDVELRCDPISGHTALYWYRQSLGQGLEFLIYFQGNSAPDKSGLPSDRFSAERTGGSVSTLTIQRTQQEDSAVYLCTSSPPGPIGGNTIYFGEGSWLTVV.

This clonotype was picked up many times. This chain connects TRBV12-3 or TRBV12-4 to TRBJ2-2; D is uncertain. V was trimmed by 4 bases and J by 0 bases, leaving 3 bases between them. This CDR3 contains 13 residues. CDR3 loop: CASSSANTGELFF. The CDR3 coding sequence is TGTGCCAGCAGTTCCGCGAACACCGGGGAGCTGTTTTTT.

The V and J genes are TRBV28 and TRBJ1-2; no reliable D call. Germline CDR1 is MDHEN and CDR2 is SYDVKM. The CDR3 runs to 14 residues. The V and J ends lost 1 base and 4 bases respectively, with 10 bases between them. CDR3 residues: CASSLLGSSYGYTF. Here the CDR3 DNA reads TGTGCCAGCAGTTTATTAGGCAGTTCCTATGGCTACACCTTC.

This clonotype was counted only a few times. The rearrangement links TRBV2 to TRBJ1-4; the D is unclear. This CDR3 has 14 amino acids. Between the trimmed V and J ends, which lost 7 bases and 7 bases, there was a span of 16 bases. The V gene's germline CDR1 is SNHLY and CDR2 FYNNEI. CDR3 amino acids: CASMVGSGVEKLFF. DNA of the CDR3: TGTGCCAGCATGGTGGGGTCGGGAGTTGAAAAACTGTTTTTT. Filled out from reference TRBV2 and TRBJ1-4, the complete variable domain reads EPEVTQTPSHQVTQMGQEVILRCVPISNHLYFYWYRQILGQKVEFLVSFYNNEISEKSEIFDDQFSVERPDGSNFTLKIRSTKLEDSAMYFCASMVGSGVEKLFFGSGTQLSVL.

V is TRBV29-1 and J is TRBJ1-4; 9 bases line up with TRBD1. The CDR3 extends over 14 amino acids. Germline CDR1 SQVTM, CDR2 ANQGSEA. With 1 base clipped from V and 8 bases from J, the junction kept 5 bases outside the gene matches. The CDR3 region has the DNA TGCAGCGTTGAAGGGACAGGGGAAGGCGAAAAACTGTTTTTT. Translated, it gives CSVEGTGEGEKLFF.

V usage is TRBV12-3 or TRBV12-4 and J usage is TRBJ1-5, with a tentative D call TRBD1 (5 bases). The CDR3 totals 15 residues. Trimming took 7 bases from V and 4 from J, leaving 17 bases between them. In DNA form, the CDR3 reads TGTGCCAGCACCATAAGCGGGACGGAAAATCAGCCCCAGCATTTT. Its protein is CASTISGTENQPQHF.

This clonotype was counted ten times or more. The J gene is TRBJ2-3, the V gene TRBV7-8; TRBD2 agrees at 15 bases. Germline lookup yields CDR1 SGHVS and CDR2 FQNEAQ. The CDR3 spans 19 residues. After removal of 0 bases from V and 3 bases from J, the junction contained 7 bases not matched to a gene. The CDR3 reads CASSLARTSGGARTDTQYF. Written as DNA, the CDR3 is TGTGCCAGCAGCTTAGCCCGGACTAGCGGGGGGGCCAGAACAGATACGCAGTATTTT.

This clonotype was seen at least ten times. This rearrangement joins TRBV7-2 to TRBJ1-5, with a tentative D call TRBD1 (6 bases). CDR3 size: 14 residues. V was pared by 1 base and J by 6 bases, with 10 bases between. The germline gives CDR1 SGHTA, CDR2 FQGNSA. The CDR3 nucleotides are TGTGCCAGCAGCTTAGGGGGGCTGGGTCAGCCCCAGCATTTT. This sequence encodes CASSLGGLGQPQHF.

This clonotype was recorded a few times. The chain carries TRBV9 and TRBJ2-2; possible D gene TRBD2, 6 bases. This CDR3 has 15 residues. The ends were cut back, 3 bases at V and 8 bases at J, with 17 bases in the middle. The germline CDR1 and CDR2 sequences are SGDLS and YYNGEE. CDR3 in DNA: TGTGCCAGCAGCGCGCGGGACCCATCGGCTGGGGAGCTGTTTTTT. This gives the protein CASSARDPSAGELFF.

Here the CDR3 DNA reads TGCAGTGCTAGAGATCTGATGGCCCAGTACTTC. This translates into CSARDLMAQYF. The V call is TRBV20-1, the J call TRBJ2-5; D is uncertain. This CDR3 comprises 11 residues. Germline assignment: CDR1 DFQATT and CDR2 SNEGSKA (reference sequence). V lost 0 bases, J lost 9 bases, and 8 bases lay in between.

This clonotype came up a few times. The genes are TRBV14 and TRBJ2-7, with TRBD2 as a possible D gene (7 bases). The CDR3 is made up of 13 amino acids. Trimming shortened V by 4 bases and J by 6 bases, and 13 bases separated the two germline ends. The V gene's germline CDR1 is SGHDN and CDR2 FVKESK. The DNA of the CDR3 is TGTGCCAGCAGCCCATCCGGGGGGCTCGAGCAGTACGTC. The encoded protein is CASSPSGGLEQYV.

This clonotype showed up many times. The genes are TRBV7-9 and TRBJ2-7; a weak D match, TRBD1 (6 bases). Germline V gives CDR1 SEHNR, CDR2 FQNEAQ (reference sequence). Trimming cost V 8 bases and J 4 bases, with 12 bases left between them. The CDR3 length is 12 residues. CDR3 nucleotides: TGTGCCAGCGAAGGACAGACATACGAGCAGTACGTC. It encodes CASEGQTYEQYV.

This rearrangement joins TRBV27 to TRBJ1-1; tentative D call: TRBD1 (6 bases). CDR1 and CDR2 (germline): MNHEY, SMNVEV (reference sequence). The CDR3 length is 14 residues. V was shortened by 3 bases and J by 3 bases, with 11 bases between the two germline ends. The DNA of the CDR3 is TGTGCCAGCAGTTTTACAGGACAGCACACTGAAGCTTTCTTT. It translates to CASSFTGQHTEAFF.

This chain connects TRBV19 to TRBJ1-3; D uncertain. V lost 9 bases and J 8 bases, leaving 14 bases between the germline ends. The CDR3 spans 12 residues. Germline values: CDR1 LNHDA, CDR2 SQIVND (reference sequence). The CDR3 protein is CASNVGGDTIYF. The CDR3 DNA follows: TGTGCCAGCAATGTTGGAGGCGACACCATATATTTT.

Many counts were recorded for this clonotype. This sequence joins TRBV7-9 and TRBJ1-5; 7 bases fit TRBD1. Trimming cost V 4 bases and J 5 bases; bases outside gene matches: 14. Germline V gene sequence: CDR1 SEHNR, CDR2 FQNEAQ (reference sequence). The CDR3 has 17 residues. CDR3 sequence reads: CASSSPVQGDFDQPQHF. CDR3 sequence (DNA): TGTGCCAGCAGCTCCCCGGTCCAGGGGGATTTCGATCAGCCCCAGCATTTT.

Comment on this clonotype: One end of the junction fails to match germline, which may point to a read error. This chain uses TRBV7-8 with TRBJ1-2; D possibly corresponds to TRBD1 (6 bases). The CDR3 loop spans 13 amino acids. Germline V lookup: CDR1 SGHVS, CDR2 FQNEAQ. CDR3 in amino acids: CASSTDRSDGYAF. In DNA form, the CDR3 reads TGTGCCAGCAGCACGGACAGAAGTGATGGCTACGCCTTC.

CDR3 in DNA: TGCGCCAGCAGCATTCAGGGGGCGCAGAGGGCCGGGGAGCTGTTTTTT. Translated, it gives CASSIQGAQRAGELFF. The chain carries TRBV4-1 and TRBJ2-2, with 8 bases fitting TRBD1. This CDR3 is built from 16 residues. Trimming at V came to 5 bases and at J to 6 bases, leaving 11 bases not matched to a gene. Germline loops: CDR1 MGHRA, CDR2 YSYEKL.

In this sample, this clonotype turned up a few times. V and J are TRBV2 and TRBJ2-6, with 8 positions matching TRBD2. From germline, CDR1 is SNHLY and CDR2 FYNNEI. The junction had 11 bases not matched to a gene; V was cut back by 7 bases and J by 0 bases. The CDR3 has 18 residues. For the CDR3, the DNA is TGTGCCAGCACCCTGGACGGGAGGGACATCTCTGGGGCCAACGTCCTGACTTTC. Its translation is CASTLDGRDISGANVLTF.

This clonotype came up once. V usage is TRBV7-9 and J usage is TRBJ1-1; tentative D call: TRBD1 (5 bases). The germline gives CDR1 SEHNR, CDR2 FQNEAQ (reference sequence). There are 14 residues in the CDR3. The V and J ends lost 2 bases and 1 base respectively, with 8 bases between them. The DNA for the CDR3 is TGTGCCAGCAGCTTACTACAGGAGAACACTGAAGCTTTCTTT. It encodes CASSLLQENTEAFF.

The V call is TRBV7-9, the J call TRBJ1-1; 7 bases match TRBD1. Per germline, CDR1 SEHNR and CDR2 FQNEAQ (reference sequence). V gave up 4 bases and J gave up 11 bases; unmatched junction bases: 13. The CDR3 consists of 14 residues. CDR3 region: CASSSRGPRIGAFF. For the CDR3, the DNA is TGTGCCAGCAGCTCTAGGGGGCCTCGAATCGGGGCTTTCTTT.

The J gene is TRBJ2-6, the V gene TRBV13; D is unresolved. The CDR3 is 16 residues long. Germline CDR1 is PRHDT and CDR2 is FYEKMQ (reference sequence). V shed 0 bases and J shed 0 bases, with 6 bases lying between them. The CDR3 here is CASSLGPLSGANVLTF. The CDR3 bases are TGTGCCAGCAGCTTAGGCCCCCTCTCTGGGGCCAACGTCCTGACTTTC.